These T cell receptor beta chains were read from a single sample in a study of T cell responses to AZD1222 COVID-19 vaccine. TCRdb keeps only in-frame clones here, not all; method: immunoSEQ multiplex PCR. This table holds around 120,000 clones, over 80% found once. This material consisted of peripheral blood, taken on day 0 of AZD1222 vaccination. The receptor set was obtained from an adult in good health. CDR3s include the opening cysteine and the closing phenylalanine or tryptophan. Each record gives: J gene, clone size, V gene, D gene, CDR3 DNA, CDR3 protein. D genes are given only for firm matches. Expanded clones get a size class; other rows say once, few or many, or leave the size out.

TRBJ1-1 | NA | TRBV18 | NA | TGTGCCAGCTCACCACCGGTCCGGGGCTTGAACACTGAAGCTTTCTTT | CASSPPVRGLNTEAFF
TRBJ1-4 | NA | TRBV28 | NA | TGTGCCAGCAGGCAGTTTAATGAAAAACTGTTTTTT | CASRQFNEKLFF
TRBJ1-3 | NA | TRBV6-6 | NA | TGTGCCAGCAGTTACTCGAGGTGGGGTAACGAAAACACCATATATTTT | CASSYSRWGNENTIYF
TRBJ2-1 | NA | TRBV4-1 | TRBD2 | TGCGCCAGCAGCTTAGCGGGTCCTCACAATGAGCAGTTCTTC | CASSLAGPHNEQFF
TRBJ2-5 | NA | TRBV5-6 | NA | TGTGCCAGCAGCTCCCCTGACGGGATGGAGGCACAAGAGACCCAGTACTTC | CASSSPDGMEAQETQYF
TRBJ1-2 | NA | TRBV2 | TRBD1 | TGTGCCGGAACCGGACAGGGACTTCCTGGCTACACCTTC | CAGTGQGLPGYTF
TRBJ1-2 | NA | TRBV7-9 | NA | TGTGCCAGCAGCCCAGGGAATGAGGATGGCTACACCTTC | CASSPGNEDGYTF
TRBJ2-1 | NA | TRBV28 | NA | TGTGCCAGCAGTCCCCACTACAATGAGCAGTTCTTC | CASSPHYNEQFF
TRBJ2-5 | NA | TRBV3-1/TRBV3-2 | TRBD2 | TGTGCCAGCAGCCAAGATATAGCATCGGGGGGGACCCAGTACTTC | CASSQDIASGGTQYF
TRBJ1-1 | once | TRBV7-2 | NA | TGTGCCAGCAGCTTAACGTCTCAGTATGAAGCTTTCTTT | CASSLTSQYEAFF
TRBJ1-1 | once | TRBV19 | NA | TGTGCCAGTACCGCGAACTCTCCCCTGGCGCAGGCGACCATGAACACTGAAGCTTTCTTT | CASTANSPLAQATMNTEAFF
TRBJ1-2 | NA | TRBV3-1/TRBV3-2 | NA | TGTGCCAGCAGCCAAGAAACGGGCAGGGCCGCCTATGGCTACACCTTC | CASSQETGRAAYGYTF
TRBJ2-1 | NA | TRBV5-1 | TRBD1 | TGCGCCAGTCAAGGGGGCCGAGGCTATGAGCAGTTCTTC | CASQGGRGYEQFF
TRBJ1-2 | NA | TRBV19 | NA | TGTGCCAGTAGTCCGGACGGATCTAACTATGGCTACACCTTC | CASSPDGSNYGYTF
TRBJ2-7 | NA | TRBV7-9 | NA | TGTGCCAGCAGCCCCCTATTGGACGGCGGGGACGAGCAGTACTTC | CASSPLLDGGDEQYF
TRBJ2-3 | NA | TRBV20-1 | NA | TGCAGTGCTAGTGTTATCGGGAGAACGTTCGATACGCAGTATTTT | CSASVIGRTFDTQYF
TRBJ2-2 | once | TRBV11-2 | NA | TGTGCCAGCAGCTTCCTTCGGGACGGGGAGCTGTTTTTT | CASSFLRDGELFF
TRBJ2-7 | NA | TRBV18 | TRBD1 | TGTGCCAGCTCACCCCAGGGGGCCTACGAGCAGTACTTC | CASSPQGAYEQYF
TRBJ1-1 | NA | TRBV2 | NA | TGTGCCAGCGGGGTGAGCACTGAAGCTTTCTTT | CASGVSTEAFF
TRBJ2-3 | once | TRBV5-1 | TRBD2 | TGCGCCAGCAGCTCCGGAAGCGGGAGGGCCCCAGATACGCAGTATTTT | CASSSGSGRAPDTQYF
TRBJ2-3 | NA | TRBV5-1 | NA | TGCGCCAGCATGGAGGGCGGGATTAAAGATACGCAGTATTTT | CASMEGGIKDTQYF
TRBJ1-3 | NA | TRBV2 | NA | TGTGCCAGCAGTGAAGAGGGGGTCTCTGGAAACACCATATATTTT | CASSEEGVSGNTIYF
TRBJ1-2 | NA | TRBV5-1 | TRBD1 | TGCGCCAGCAGCTTGGATACTACAGGGGGCTTGAATGGCTACACCTTC | CASSLDTTGGLNGYTF
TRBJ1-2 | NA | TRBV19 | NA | TGTGCCAGTAGTTTCAAGGCTAACTATGGCTACACCTTC | CASSFKANYGYTF
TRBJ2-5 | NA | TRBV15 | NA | TGTGCCACCAGCAGAGATTGGGCTAGCAATCAAGAGACCCAGTACTTC | CATSRDWASNQETQYF
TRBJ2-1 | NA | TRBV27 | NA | TGTGCCAGCAAAAACGGGGGCGGGAGCGGATATGAGCTGTTCTTC | CASKNGGGSGYELFF
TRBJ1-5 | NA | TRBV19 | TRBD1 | TGTGCCAGTAGTCCCTGGGACAGTGTCAATCAGCCCCAGCATTTT | CASSPWDSVNQPQHF
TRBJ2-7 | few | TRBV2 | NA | TGTGCCAGCAGTGTCCGGCTAGCCTTGTACGAGCAGTACTTC | CASSVRLALYEQYF
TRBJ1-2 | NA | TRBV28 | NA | TGTGCCAGCAGTCTCCCCCCAGGCAACTATGGCTACACCTTC | CASSLPPGNYGYTF
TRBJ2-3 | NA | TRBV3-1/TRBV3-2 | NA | TGTGCCAGCAGCCCCTGGGGTGATACGCAGTATTTT | CASSPWGDTQYF
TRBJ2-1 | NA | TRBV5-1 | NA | TGCGCCAGCAGTGAACAGAACTCCTACAATGAGCAGTTCTTC | CASSEQNSYNEQFF
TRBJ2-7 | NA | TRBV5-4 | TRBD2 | TGTGCCAGCAGCTTGGGACTAGCCGGAGGACGGGAGCAGTACTTC | CASSLGLAGGREQYF
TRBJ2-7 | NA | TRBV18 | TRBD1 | TGTGCCAGCTCACCCCGACAGGGGGCGGGCGAGCAGTACTTC | CASSPRQGAGEQYF
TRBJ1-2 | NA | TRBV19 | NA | TGTGCCAGTAGTATACGCGGCGGCGGCTATGGCTACACCTTC | CASSIRGGGYGYTF
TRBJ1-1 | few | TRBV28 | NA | TGTGCCAGCAGTTCGCCGGGAATGAACACTGAAGCTTTCTTT | CASSSPGMNTEAFF
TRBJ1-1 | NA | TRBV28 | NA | TGTGCCAGCATATCAGGGGTGGGGGACACTGAAGCTTTCTTT | CASISGVGDTEAFF
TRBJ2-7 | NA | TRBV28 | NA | TGTGCCAGCAGTTTTCCCCCCCAGCCCGAGCAGTACTTC | CASSFPPQPEQYF